Listed below are T cell receptor beta chains from one sample, sequenced in a study of regulatory T cells in long-lasting Graves disease. TCRdb itself ran the multiplex PCR reads through MiXCR, one entry per CDR3 protein. The profile shows over 200,000 distinct CDR3 sequences, around 18% of them singletons. This same sample was also taken into another study, of T cells in Graves' hyperthyroidism and ophthalmopathy.

The sequenced sample was peripheral blood mononuclear cells (PBMCs), obtained at new diagnosis, from a patient treated with antithyroid drugs. Receptors originate from a woman aged 25 to 39 with Graves disease. The CDR3 runs from the conserved cysteine through the conserved F or W. The order of the fields is CDR3 length, clone size, V gene, J gene, D gene, CDR3 DNA, CDR3 protein. The D gene is left open where the match is weak. Some rows have no size entry. The others give once, few or many, or a class for an expanded clone.

>13|many|TRBV7-9|TRBJ2-7|-
TGTGCCAGCAGCTTTCCGGGGCAGGGCGAGCAGTACTTC
CASSFPGQGEQYF
>14|-|TRBV27|TRBJ1-2|TRBD1
TGTGCCAGCAGTTTTGCCGGGACAGGGGGTGGCTACACCTTC
CASSFAGTGGGYTF
>10|many|TRBV29-1|TRBJ1-1|-
TGCAGCGTTGGATGGAGAGAAGCTTTCTTT
CSVGWREAFF
>14|-|TRBV29-1|TRBJ2-1|-
TGCAGCGGTGCGGGACTCCCGTTGAACTATGAGCAGTTCTTC
CSGAGLPLNYEQFF
>15|many|TRBV6-9|TRBJ1-1|TRBD1
TGTGCCAGCAGTTATAATCACCTCGGACAGGTTGAAGCTTTCTTT
CASSYNHLGQVEAFF
>13|many|TRBV3-1|TRBJ1-5|-
TGTGCCAGCAGCTGGGGCCTCAATCAGCCCCAGCATTTT
CASSWGLNQPQHF
>16|many|TRBV20-1|TRBJ2-2|-
TGCAGTGCTAGAGATCCGGCCAGGGGCGTAACCGGGGAGCTGTTTTTT
CSARDPARGVTGELFF
>12|many|TRBV20-1|TRBJ1-2|-
TGCAGTGCTAGACTGGACCCTGGACGCTACACCTTC
CSARLDPGRYTF
>15|many|TRBV11-2|TRBJ2-7|-
TGTGCCAGCAGCCGGGGGCCCGAGGGAACCTACGAGCAGTACTTC
CASSRGPEGTYEQYF
>14|-|TRBV11-3|TRBJ2-5|TRBD1
TGTGCCAGCAGGGAAGGGGGCGGCAAAGAGACCCAGTACTTC
CASREGGGKETQYF
>13|many|TRBV20-1|TRBJ2-3|TRBD2
TGCAGTGCTAGTAGCGGGGGGCGAGATACGCAGTATTTT
CSASSGGRDTQYF
>14|many|TRBV19|TRBJ1-1|-
TGTGCCAGTACTAGGGACACCTTGAACACTGAAGCTTTCTTT
CASTRDTLNTEAFF
>15|-|TRBV7-9|TRBJ2-3|-
TGTGCCAGCAGCTTCTTTGACAGAAAATCAGATACGCAGTATTTT
CASSFFDRKSDTQYF